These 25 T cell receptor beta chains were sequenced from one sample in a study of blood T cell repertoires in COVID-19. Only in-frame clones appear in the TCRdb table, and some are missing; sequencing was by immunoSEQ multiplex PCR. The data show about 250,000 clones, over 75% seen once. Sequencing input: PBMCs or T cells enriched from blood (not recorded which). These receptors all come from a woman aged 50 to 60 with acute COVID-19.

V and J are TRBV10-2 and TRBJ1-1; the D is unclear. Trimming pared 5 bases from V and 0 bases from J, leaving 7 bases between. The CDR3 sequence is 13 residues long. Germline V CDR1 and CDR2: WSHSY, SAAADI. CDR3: CASSSHLNTEAFF. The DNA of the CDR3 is TGCGCCAGCAGTTCCCACTTGAACACTGAAGCTTTCTTT.

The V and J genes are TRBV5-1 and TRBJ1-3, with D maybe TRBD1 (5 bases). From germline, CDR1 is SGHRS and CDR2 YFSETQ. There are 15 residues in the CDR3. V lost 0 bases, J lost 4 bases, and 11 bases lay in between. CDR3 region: CASSLGQGGGNTIYF. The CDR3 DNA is TGCGCCAGCAGCTTGGGGCAGGGTGGCGGAAACACCATATATTTT.

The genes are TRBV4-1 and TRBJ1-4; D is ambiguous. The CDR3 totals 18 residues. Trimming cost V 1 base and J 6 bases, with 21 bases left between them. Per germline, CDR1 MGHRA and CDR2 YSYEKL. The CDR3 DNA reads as TGCGCCAGCAGCCAAGCCCTGAGGAGGGTGGGTCCCGATGAAAAACTGTTTTTT. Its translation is CASSQALRRVGPDEKLFF.

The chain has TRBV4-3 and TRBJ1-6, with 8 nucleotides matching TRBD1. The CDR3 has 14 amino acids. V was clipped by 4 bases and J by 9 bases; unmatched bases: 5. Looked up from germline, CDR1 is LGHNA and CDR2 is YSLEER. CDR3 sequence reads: CASSPQGEASPLHF. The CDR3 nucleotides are TGCGCCAGCAGCCCACAGGGGGAGGCTTCACCCCTCCACTTT.

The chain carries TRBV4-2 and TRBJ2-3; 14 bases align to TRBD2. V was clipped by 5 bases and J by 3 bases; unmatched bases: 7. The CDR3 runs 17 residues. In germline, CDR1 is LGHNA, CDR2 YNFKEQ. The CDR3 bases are TGTGCCAGCAGCGAAACAGGGACTAGCGGGGGAACAGATACGCAGTATTTT. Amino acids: CASSETGTSGGTDTQYF.

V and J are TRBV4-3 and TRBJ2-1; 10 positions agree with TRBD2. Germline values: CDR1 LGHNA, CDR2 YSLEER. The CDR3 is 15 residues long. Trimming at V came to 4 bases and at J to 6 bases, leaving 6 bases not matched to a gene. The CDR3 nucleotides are TGCGCCAGCAGCCTGCTAGCGGGGGCCGGCAATGAGCAGTTCTTC. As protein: CASSLLAGAGNEQFF.

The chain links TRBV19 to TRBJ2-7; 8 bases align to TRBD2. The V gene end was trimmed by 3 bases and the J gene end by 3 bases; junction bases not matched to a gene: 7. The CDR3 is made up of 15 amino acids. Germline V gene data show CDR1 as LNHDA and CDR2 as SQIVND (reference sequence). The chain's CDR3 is CASSMRRGAYYEQYF. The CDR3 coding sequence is TGTGCCAGTAGTATGCGGCGGGGGGCTTACTACGAGCAGTACTTC.

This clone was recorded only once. The CDR3 DNA is TGTGCCAGCAGCCAAGTGGGCCAGTTCTACGAGCAGTACTTC. As protein: CASSQVGQFYEQYF. The genes are TRBV14 and TRBJ2-7; D is ambiguous. The CDR3 spans 14 residues. Between the trimmed V and J ends, which lost 1 base and 3 bases, there was a span of 10 bases. Germline loops: CDR1 SGHDN, CDR2 FVKESK.

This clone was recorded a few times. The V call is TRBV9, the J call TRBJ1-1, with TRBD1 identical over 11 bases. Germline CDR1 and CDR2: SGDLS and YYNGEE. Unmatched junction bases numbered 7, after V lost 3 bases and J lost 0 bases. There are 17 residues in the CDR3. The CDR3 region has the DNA TGTGCCAGCAGCGACCCGGGACAGGGGGGGATGAACACTGAAGCTTTCTTT. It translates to CASSDPGQGGMNTEAFF.

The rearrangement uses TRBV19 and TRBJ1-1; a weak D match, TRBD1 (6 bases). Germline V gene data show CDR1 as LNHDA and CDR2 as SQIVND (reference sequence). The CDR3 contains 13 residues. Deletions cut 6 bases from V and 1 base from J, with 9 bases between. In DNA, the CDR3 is TGTGCCAGTAGCAACAGGGAGAACACTGAAGCTTTCTTT. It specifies CASSNRENTEAFF.

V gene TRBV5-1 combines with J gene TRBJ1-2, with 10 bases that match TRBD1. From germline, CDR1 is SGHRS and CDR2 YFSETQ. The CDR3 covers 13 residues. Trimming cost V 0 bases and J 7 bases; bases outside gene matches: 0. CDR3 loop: CASSLGDRGGYTF. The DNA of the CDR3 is TGCGCCAGCAGCTTGGGGGACAGGGGTGGCTACACCTTC.

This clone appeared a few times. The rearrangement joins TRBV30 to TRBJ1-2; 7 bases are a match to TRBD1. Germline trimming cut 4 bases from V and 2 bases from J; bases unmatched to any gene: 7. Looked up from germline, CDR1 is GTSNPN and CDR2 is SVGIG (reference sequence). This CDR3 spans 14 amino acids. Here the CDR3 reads CAWNPLQGNYGYTF. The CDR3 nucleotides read TGTGCCTGGAATCCCTTACAGGGGAACTATGGCTACACCTTC.

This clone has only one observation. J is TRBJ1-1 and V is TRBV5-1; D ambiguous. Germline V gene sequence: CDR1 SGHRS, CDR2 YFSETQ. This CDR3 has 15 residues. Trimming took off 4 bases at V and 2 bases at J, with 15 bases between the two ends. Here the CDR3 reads CASSADPGPNTEAFF. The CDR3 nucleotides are TGCGCCAGCAGCGCCGACCCAGGCCCAAACACTGAAGCTTTCTTT.

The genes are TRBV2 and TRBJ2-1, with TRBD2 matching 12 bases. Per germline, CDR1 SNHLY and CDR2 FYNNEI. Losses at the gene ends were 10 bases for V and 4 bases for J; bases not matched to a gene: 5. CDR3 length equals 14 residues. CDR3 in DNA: TGTGCCACTACCACTAGCGGGGGGTACAATGAGCAGTTCTTC. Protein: CATTTSGGYNEQFF.

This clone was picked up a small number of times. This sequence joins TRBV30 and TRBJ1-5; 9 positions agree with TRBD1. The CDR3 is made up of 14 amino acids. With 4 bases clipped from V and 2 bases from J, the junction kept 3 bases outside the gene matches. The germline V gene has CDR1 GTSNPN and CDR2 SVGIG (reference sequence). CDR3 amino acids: CAWKTGGGNQPQHF. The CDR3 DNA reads TGTGCCTGGAAAACAGGGGGCGGCAATCAGCCCCAGCATTTT. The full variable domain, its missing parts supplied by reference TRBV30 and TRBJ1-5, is SQTIHQWPATLVQPVGSPLSLECTVEGTSNPNLYWYRQAAGRGLQLLFYSVGIGQISSEVPQNLSASRPQDRQFILSSKKLLLSDSGFYLCAWKTGGGNQPQHFGDGTRLSIL.

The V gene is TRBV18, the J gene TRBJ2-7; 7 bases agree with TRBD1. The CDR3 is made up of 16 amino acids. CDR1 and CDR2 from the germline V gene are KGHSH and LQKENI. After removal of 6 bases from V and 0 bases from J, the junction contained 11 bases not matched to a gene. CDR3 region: CASSKEGTVTSYEQYF. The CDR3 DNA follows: TGTGCCAGCTCGAAAGAAGGGACAGTAACCTCCTACGAGCAGTACTTC.

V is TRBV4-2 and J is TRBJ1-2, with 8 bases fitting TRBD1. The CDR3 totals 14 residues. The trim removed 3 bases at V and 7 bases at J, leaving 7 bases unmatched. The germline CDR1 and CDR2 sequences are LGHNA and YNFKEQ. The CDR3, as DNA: TGTGCCAGCAGCCAGGACCCAGGGGGCCGTGGCTACACCTTC. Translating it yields CASSQDPGGRGYTF.

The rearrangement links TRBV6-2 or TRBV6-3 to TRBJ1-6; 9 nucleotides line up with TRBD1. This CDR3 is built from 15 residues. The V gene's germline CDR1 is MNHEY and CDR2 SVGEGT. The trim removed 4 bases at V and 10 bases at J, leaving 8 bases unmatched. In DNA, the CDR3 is TGTGCCAGCAGTTCAGGGGGACAGGGAGGCTCACCCCTCCACTTT. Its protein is CASSSGGQGGSPLHF.

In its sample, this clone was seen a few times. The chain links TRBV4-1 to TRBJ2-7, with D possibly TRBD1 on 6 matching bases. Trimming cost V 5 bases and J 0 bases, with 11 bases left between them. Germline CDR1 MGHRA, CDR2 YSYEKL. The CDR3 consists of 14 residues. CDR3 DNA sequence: TGCGCCAGCAGCGGACGACAGGACTCCTACGAGCAGTACTTC. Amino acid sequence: CASSGRQDSYEQYF.

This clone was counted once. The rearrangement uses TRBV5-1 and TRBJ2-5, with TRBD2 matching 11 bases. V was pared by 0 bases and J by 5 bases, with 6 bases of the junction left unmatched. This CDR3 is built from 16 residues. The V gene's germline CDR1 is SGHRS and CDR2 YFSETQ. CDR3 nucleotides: TGCGCCAGCAGCTTGGGGCTAGCGGGGGGTATTGAGACCCAGTACTTC. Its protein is CASSLGLAGGIETQYF.

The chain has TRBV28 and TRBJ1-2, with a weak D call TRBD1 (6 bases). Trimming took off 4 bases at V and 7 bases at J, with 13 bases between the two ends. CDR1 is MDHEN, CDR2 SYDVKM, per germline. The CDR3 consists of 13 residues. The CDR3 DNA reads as TGTGCCAGCAGTTCCGACAGGTCCGGTGGCTACACCTTC. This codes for CASSSDRSGGYTF.

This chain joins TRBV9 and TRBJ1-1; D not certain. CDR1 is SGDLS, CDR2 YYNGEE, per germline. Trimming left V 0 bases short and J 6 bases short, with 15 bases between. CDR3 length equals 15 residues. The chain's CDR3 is CASSVDSGIGAEAFF. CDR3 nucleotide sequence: TGTGCCAGCAGCGTAGATTCGGGGATCGGTGCTGAAGCTTTCTTT.

CDR3 protein: CSVDTGTPKETQYF. In nucleotides, the CDR3 is TGCAGCGTTGATACCGGGACACCGAAAGAGACCCAGTACTTC. The rearrangement joins TRBV29-1 to TRBJ2-5; weak D call: TRBD1 (6 bases). Trimming shortened V by 3 bases and J by 3 bases, and 14 bases separated the two germline ends. The V gene's germline CDR1 is SQVTM and CDR2 ANQGSEA. This CDR3 is 14 amino acids long.

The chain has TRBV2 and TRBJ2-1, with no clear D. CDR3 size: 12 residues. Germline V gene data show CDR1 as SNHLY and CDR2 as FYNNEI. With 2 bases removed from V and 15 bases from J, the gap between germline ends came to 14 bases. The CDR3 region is CASSENALVRFF. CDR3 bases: TGTGCCAGCAGTGAAAACGCGTTGGTGAGGTTCTTC.

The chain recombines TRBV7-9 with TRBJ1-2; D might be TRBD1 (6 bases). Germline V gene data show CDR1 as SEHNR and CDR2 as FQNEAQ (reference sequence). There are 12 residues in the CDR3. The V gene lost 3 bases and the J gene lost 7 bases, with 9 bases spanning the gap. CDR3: CASSFAGVGYTF. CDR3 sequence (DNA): TGTGCCAGCAGCTTTGCAGGGGTTGGCTACACCTTC. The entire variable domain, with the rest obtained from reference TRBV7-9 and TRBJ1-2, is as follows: DTGVSQNPRHKITKRGQNVTFRCDPISEHNRLYWYRQTLGQGPEFLTYFQNEAQLEKSRLLSDRFSAERPKGSFSTLEIQRTEQGDSAMYLCASSFAGVGYTFGSGTRLTVV.